The next 12 T cell receptor beta chains were all read from a single sample in a study of low-dose radiotherapy and immunotherapy resistance in tumors. TRAV- and TRBV-specific primers, spanning alpha and beta chains, primed first-strand cDNA. TCR amplification used 15 to 20 PCR cycles, a constant-region primer and a V-primer adapter. MiXCR, run by TCRdb on the reads, gives a single entry per CDR3 protein. The data contain some 100,000 distinct CDR3 sequences, around 20% of them singletons. Time point indicated: after trial treatment. Treatment meaning: LDRT plus nivolumab, ipilimumab, low-dose cyclophosphamide and aspirin (RACIN trial). The source material was PBMCs, sampled after low-dose radiotherapy plus immunotherapy. The receptors were gathered from a female donor with ovarian cancer.

This clonotype was observed at least ten times. The V and J genes are TRBV27 and TRBJ2-2; D tentatively fits TRBD1 or TRBD2 (5 bases each). Trimming removed 5 bases from V and 2 bases from J, with 9 bases in between. CDR1 MNHEY and CDR2 SMNVEV come from the germline V gene (reference sequence). There are 14 residues in the CDR3. CDR3 DNA: TGTGCCAGCAGTCGGGGACCTAACACCGGGGAGCTGTTTTTT. Translation gives CASSRGPNTGELFF.

As to this clonotype: A far bigger clonotype differs at one base, so this is likely a read error. This chain links TRBV7-9 with TRBJ1-5; no reliable D call. The ends were cut back, 8 bases at V and 2 bases at J, with 16 bases in the middle. The germline V gene has CDR1 SEHNR and CDR2 FQNEAQ (reference sequence). The CDR3 contains 15 residues. The CDR3 coding sequence is TGTGCCAGCTGCTCCGACGGGTATGGCAATCAGCCCCAGCATTTT. Translating gives CASCSDGYGNQPQHF.

This clonotype was seen many times. The chain uses TRBV20-1 and TRBJ2-1; 8 bases are shared with TRBD2. The V gene's germline CDR1 is DFQATT and CDR2 SNEGSKA (reference sequence). V was clipped by 5 bases and J by 7 bases; unmatched bases: 7. The CDR3 spans 13 residues. CDR3 sequence: CSAPLAGGNEQFF. DNA of the CDR3: TGCAGTGCTCCACTCGCGGGGGGTAATGAGCAGTTCTTC.

This clonotype was observed at least ten times. V gene TRBV5-6 combines with J gene TRBJ2-5; TRBD1 matches 7 bases. CDR1 and CDR2 from the germline V gene are SGHDT and YYEEEE. The CDR3 runs 13 residues. The V segment lost 3 bases and the J segment 4 bases; nucleotides outside the gene matches: 3. The CDR3 loop is CASSYTGAETQYF. The DNA for the CDR3 is TGTGCCAGCAGCTATACAGGGGCAGAGACCCAGTACTTC. The full variable domain, in which reference TRBV5-6 and TRBJ2-5 provide the parts outside the CDR3, is DAGVTQSPTHLIKTRGQQVTLRCSPKSGHDTVSWYQQALGQGPQFIFQYYEEEERQRGNFPDRFSGHQFPNYSSELNVNALLLGDSALYLCASSYTGAETQYFGPGTRLLVL.

The J gene is TRBJ2-7, the V gene TRBV15; no definite D call. The ends were cut back, 1 base at V and 1 base at J, with 8 bases in the middle. CDR3 length equals 14 residues. The germline CDR1 and CDR2 sequences are LNHNV and YYDKDF (reference sequence). The CDR3 sequence: CATSRGGVSYEQYF. CDR3 sequence (DNA): TGTGCCACCAGCAGAGGCGGCGTTTCCTACGAGCAGTACTTC. The entire variable domain, with the rest obtained from reference TRBV15 and TRBJ2-7, is as follows: DAMVIQNPRYQVTQFGKPVTLSCSQTLNHNVMYWYQQKSSQAPKLLFHYYDKDFNNEADTPDNFQSRRPNTSFCFLDIRSPGLGDTAMYLCATSRGGVSYEQYFGPGTRLTVT.

V is TRBV9 and J is TRBJ2-7; D is undetermined. The germline V gene encodes CDR1 SGDLS and CDR2 YYNGEE. This CDR3 has 14 residues. The V end lost 0 bases, the J end lost 0 bases, and 7 bases lay between the germline ends. The CDR3 spells CASSVGSSSYEQYF. The DNA for the CDR3 is TGTGCCAGCAGCGTAGGAAGTAGCTCCTACGAGCAGTACTTC.

There are many counts of this clonotype. Its ends do not fully match the called genes, so a read error is possible. The gene calls are TRBV2 and TRBJ1-6; 8 bases align to TRBD1. Germline-derived CDR1 and CDR2 are SNHLY and FYNNEI. The CDR3 covers 14 residues. The CDR3 sequence is CASSPGGYSSPLHF. In DNA, the CDR3 is TGTGCCAGCAGCCCAGGGGGCTATAGTTCACCCCTCCACTTT.

This clonotype was observed many times. The CDR3 sequence: CSANHRGGNNNEQFF. The CDR3 DNA reads TGCAGTGCCAATCACAGGGGGGGGAATAACAATGAGCAGTTCTTC. The chain combines TRBV20-1 with TRBJ2-1; maybe TRBD1 (8 bases). The CDR3 loop spans 15 amino acids. The germline CDR1 and CDR2 sequences are DFQATT and SNEGSKA (reference sequence). Trimming pared 6 bases from V and 5 bases from J, leaving 20 bases between.

The sample holds many counts of this clonotype. The chain is built from TRBV13 and TRBJ1-5, with D unresolved. V shed 4 bases and J shed 5 bases, with 9 bases lying between them. CDR3 length: 13 residues. Per the germline V gene, CDR1 is PRHDT and CDR2 is FYEKMQ (reference sequence). DNA of the CDR3: TGTGCCAGCAGCTGGAAACGAGATCAGCCCCAGCATTTT. Encoded protein: CASSWKRDQPQHF.

The V call is TRBV9, the J call TRBJ1-6, with D possibly matching TRBD1 (6 bases). Germline V lookup: CDR1 SGDLS, CDR2 YYNGEE. The V gene lost 0 bases and the J gene lost 6 bases, with 10 bases spanning the gap. CDR3 length equals 15 residues. CDR3 sequence: CASSVAQGINSPLHF. In DNA form, the CDR3 reads TGTGCCAGCAGCGTAGCCCAGGGGATTAATTCACCCCTCCACTTT.

The sample holds many counts of this clonotype. This rearrangement joins TRBV27 to TRBJ2-7, with D perhaps matching TRBD2 (5 bases). CDR1 is MNHEY and CDR2 is SMNVEV in the germline V gene (reference sequence). Trimming took off 2 bases at V and 5 bases at J, with 13 bases between the two ends. The CDR3 runs 14 residues. The CDR3 reads CASSLGIARDEQYF. CDR3 bases: TGTGCCAGCAGTTTAGGGATTGCGCGGGACGAGCAGTACTTC.

In this sample, this clonotype turned up many times. V usage is TRBV5-5 and J usage is TRBJ2-3, with TRBD1 matching over 7 bases. Germline V gene sequence: CDR1 SGHKS, CDR2 YYEKEE (reference sequence). The junction had 5 bases not matched to a gene; V was cut back by 4 bases and J by 0 bases. The CDR3 contains 15 residues. CDR3 in amino acids: CASSPTGLSTDTQYF. In DNA form, the CDR3 reads TGTGCCAGCAGCCCGACAGGGCTTAGCACAGATACGCAGTATTTT.